The next 32 T cell receptor beta chains were all read from a single sample in a study of blood T cell repertoires in COVID-19. Clones were read by immunoSEQ multiplex PCR, and TCRdb kept only the in-frame ones, dropping some. The sample contains over 350,000 clones, around nine tenths of which appear only once. Sequencing was carried out using PBMCs or T cells enriched from blood (not recorded which). Source of these receptors: a woman aged 18-29 years with acute COVID-19.

The chain recombines TRBV14 with TRBJ1-2; D might be TRBD1 (5 bases). This CDR3 has 13 residues. The germline gives CDR1 SGHDN, CDR2 FVKESK. V lost 1 base and J 5 bases, leaving 8 bases between the germline ends. The CDR3 spells CASSQGGRYGYTF. In nucleotides, the CDR3 is TGTGCCAGCAGCCAAGGGGGCAGATATGGCTACACCTTC.

The chain joins TRBV12-3 or TRBV12-4 to TRBJ1-1; possibly TRBD1 for D (5 bases). Trimming removed 6 bases at V and 4 bases at J, with 9 bases between. CDR3 size: 12 residues. CDR3 amino acids: CASRRQFTEAFF. CDR3 nucleotides: TGTGCCAGCAGGCGACAGTTCACTGAAGCTTTCTTT.

This clone was picked up a small number of times. The gene calls are TRBV4-2 and TRBJ1-5, with 7 positions matching TRBD1. This CDR3 region has 15 residues. Germline CDR1 and CDR2: LGHNA and YNFKEQ. V shed 4 bases, J shed 5 bases, and the junction held 8 bases outside the gene matches. CDR3 amino acids: CASSLRQGEDQPQHF. Here the CDR3 DNA reads TGTGCCAGCAGCCTAAGACAGGGCGAGGATCAGCCCCAGCATTTT.

V usage is TRBV12-5 and J usage is TRBJ1-5; a possible D gene is TRBD1 (5 bases). Trimming shortened V by 9 bases and J by 7 bases, and 16 bases separated the two germline ends. In germline, CDR1 is LGHNT, CDR2 FRNRAP. This CDR3 is built from 13 residues. CDR3 sequence reads: CASTGGIWQPQHF. DNA for the CDR3: TGTGCTAGCACCGGGGGGATCTGGCAGCCCCAGCATTTT. The entire variable domain, with the rest obtained from reference TRBV12-5 and TRBJ1-5, is as follows: DARVTQTPRHKVTEMGQEVTMRCQPILGHNTVFWYRQTMMQGLELLAYFRNRAPLDDSGMPKDRFSAEMPDATLATLKIQPSEPRDSAVYFCASTGGIWQPQHFGDGTRLSIL.

This sequence joins TRBV6-5 and TRBJ2-7, with D perhaps TRBD1 (6 bases). CDR3 length: 15 amino acids. V shed 7 bases and J shed 2 bases, with 18 bases lying between them. Per germline, CDR1 MNHEY and CDR2 SVGAGI. CDR3 DNA sequence: TGTGCCAGCAAGCGAAGCGATGACAGGCCCTACGAGCAGTACTTC. Its translation: CASKRSDDRPYEQYF.

In this sample, this clone turned up once. The rearrangement uses TRBV5-1 and TRBJ2-1, with TRBD1 matching 7 bases. With 0 bases clipped from V and 7 bases from J, the junction kept 10 bases outside the gene matches. The germline V gene has CDR1 SGHRS and CDR2 YFSETQ. CDR3 length: 16 amino acids. This CDR3 reads CASSLASRGNLNEQFF. The CDR3 DNA sequence: TGCGCCAGCAGCTTGGCCTCCAGGGGGAACTTGAATGAGCAGTTCTTC.

The J gene is TRBJ1-3, the V gene TRBV9; D gene uncertain. Germline V gene data show CDR1 as SGDLS and CDR2 as YYNGEE. The CDR3 covers 15 residues. Trimming stripped 0 bases from V and 7 bases from J, with 14 bases between. The CDR3 sequence: CASSVGAAETNTIYF. Written as DNA, the CDR3 is TGTGCCAGCAGCGTAGGGGCCGCAGAAACCAACACCATATATTTT.

DNA of the CDR3: TGTGCCAGCAGCTTAGGACTAGCGGGCGTCAGCTCCTACAATGAGCAGTTCTTC. This codes for CASSLGLAGVSSYNEQFF. The genes are TRBV7-3 and TRBJ2-1; 11 bases agree with TRBD2. The CDR3 extends over 18 amino acids. Germline V gives CDR1 SGHTA, CDR2 FQGTGA. Trimming cost V 2 bases and J 0 bases; bases outside gene matches: 6.

This rearrangement joins TRBV28 to TRBJ2-7, with no clear D. Between the trimmed V and J ends, which lost 4 bases and 6 bases, there was a span of 10 bases. The CDR3 length is 12 residues. Germline CDR1 MDHEN, CDR2 SYDVKM. CDR3 sequence: CASSSAATEQYF. The CDR3 region has the DNA TGTGCCAGCAGTTCGGCGGCGACCGAGCAGTACTTC. Full variable domain (outside the CDR3, taken from reference TRBV28 and TRBJ2-7): DVKVTQSSRYLVKRTGEKVFLECVQDMDHENMFWYRQDPGLGLRLIYFSYDVKMKEKGDIPEGYSVSREKKERFSLILESASTNQTSMYLCASSSAATEQYFGPGTRLTVT.

The genes are TRBV5-1 and TRBJ2-7; no definite D call. Trimming left V 2 bases short and J 0 bases short, with 15 bases between. This CDR3 comprises 16 residues. From germline, CDR1 is SGHRS and CDR2 YFSETQ. The CDR3 region has the DNA TGCGCCAGCAGCTTATTAGGCGAGGTTACCTCCTACGAGCAGTACTTC. Protein product: CASSLLGEVTSYEQYF.

This chain uses TRBV20-1 with TRBJ1-6; no clear D gene. The CDR3 covers 16 residues. Trimming removed 3 bases from V and 11 bases from J, with 23 bases in between. Looked up from germline, CDR1 is DFQATT and CDR2 is SNEGSKA (reference sequence). Written as DNA, the CDR3 is TGCAGTGCTAGTCGGAGATCGTGGACTCCCGGGGCACCCCTCCACTTT. Its translation: CSASRRSWTPGAPLHF.

V is TRBV18 and J is TRBJ2-3, with a weak D call TRBD2 (6 bases). The CDR3 length is 15 residues. The germline V gene encodes CDR1 KGHSH and CDR2 LQKENI. V was trimmed by 1 base and J by 5 bases, leaving 13 bases between them. As DNA, the CDR3 is TGTGCCAGCTCACCACGAAGCTTGGGGGGAGATACGCAGTATTTT. Its translation is CASSPRSLGGDTQYF.

This clone was counted a single time. The J gene is TRBJ2-3, the V gene TRBV11-2; 7 bases match TRBD1. CDR3 length: 15 residues. CDR1 and CDR2 from the germline V gene are SGHAT and FQNNGV. V shed 4 bases, J shed 2 bases, and the junction held 6 bases outside the gene matches. DNA of the CDR3: TGTGCCAGCAGCTCGACCGGGACAGACACAGATACGCAGTATTTT. It specifies CASSSTGTDTDTQYF.

This chain links TRBV15 with TRBJ2-3, with 8 bases lining up with TRBD2. Germline V gene lookup returns CDR1 LNHNV and CDR2 YYDKDF (reference sequence). V gave up 0 bases and J gave up 3 bases; unmatched junction bases: 5. This CDR3 region has 16 residues. The CDR3 protein is CATSRDQLAATDTQYF. CDR3 in DNA: TGTGCCACCAGCAGAGATCAACTAGCGGCTACAGATACGCAGTATTTT.

This clone was seen once. The chain uses TRBV11-2 and TRBJ2-3; 12 bases fit TRBD2. The germline CDR1 and CDR2 sequences are SGHAT and FQNNGV. The CDR3 consists of 18 residues. Trimming removed 1 base from V and 8 bases from J; junction bases left unmatched: 13. CDR3 amino acids: CASSLGRLAGDTSSTQYF. In nucleotides, the CDR3 is TGTGCCAGCAGCTTAGGTCGACTAGCGGGGGATACTAGTTCTACGCAGTATTTT. Using reference TRBV11-2 and TRBJ2-3 for the parts outside the CDR3, the full variable domain is EAGVAQSPRYKIIEKRQSVAFWCNPISGHATLYWYQQILGQGPKLLIQFQNNGVVDDSQLPKDRFSAERLKGVDSTLKIQPAKLEDSAVYLCASSLGRLAGDTSSTQYFGPGTRLTVL.

Only one count was recorded for this clone. The V call is TRBV2, the J call TRBJ1-3; D possibly corresponds to TRBD1 (6 bases). The CDR3 contains 13 residues. The germline V and J ends were trimmed by 7 bases and 4 bases, with 11 bases remaining between them. CDR1 and CDR2 from the germline V gene are SNHLY and FYNNEI. The CDR3 nucleotides read TGTGCCAGCAACCGCCAGGGGGGAAACACCATATATTTT. Translation gives CASNRQGGNTIYF.

The rearrangement links TRBV9 to TRBJ1-1; 9 nucleotides align to TRBD1. Germline lookup yields CDR1 SGDLS and CDR2 YYNGEE. V trimming: 4 bases; J trimming: 0 bases; junction bases outside the gene matches: 4. The CDR3 has 15 amino acids. In DNA form, the CDR3 reads TGTGCCAGCAGCACACAGGGGGCGTTGAACACTGAAGCTTTCTTT. Amino acid sequence: CASSTQGALNTEAFF.

CDR3 coding DNA: TGTGCCCGGATCCGGGAACTCCCGGAAGCTTTCTTT. It specifies CARIRELPEAFF. This rearrangement joins TRBV12-2 to TRBJ1-1. TRBV12-2 is shown as a pseudogene. This CDR3 comprises 12 residues.

The chain employs TRBV19 and TRBJ1-5, with 7 bases lining up with TRBD1. With 5 bases clipped from V and 6 bases from J, the junction kept 1 base outside the gene matches. The CDR3 is 12 residues long. CDR1 and CDR2 (germline): LNHDA, SQIVND (reference sequence). Here the CDR3 reads CASSDRVQPQHF. As DNA, the CDR3 is TGTGCCAGTAGTGACAGGGTTCAGCCCCAGCATTTT.

This chain connects TRBV18 to TRBJ1-1, with TRBD1 matching over 7 bases. The CDR3 sequence is 15 residues long. V gave up 2 bases and J gave up 2 bases; unmatched junction bases: 5. Looked up from germline, CDR1 is KGHSH and CDR2 is LQKENI. The DNA of the CDR3 is TGTGCCAGCTCACCAACCGGGACAGCCAACACTGAAGCTTTCTTT. It is translated as CASSPTGTANTEAFF.

The chain carries TRBV6-5 and TRBJ1-5; D not resolved. Deletions cut 3 bases from V and 4 bases from J, with 10 bases between. The germline gives CDR1 MNHEY, CDR2 SVGAGI. This CDR3 spans 14 amino acids. CDR3 coding DNA: TGTGCCAGCAGTTATTCTGGTCGGAATCAGCCCCAGCATTTT. Its translation is CASSYSGRNQPQHF.

This clone was picked up one time. This sequence joins TRBV25-1 and TRBJ1-6; TRBD1 aligns across 9 bases. There are 15 residues in the CDR3. Germline loops: CDR1 MGHDK, CDR2 SYGVNS. The V gene end was trimmed by 7 bases and the J gene end by 10 bases; junction bases not matched to a gene: 11. The CDR3 nucleotides are TGTGCCAGCAAGGGAGAACAGGGGGCGAGATCACCCCTCCACTTT. Translation gives CASKGEQGARSPLHF.

The V call is TRBV18, the J call TRBJ1-1, with a weak D call TRBD1 (6 bases). The germline CDR1 and CDR2 sequences are KGHSH and LQKENI. Trimming shortened V by 6 bases and J by 1 base, and 15 bases separated the two germline ends. The CDR3 spans 15 residues. Here the CDR3 reads CASSLGGATNTEAFF. The CDR3 DNA is TGTGCCAGCTCCCTAGGGGGAGCGACGAACACTGAAGCTTTCTTT.

The chain couples TRBV2 to TRBJ2-7; the D gene is possibly TRBD2 (6 bases). Germline lookup yields CDR1 SNHLY and CDR2 FYNNEI. The V end lost 6 bases, the J end lost 3 bases, and 9 bases lay between the germline ends. This CDR3 spans 12 amino acids. This CDR3 reads CASSAGFYEQYF. The DNA of the CDR3 is TGTGCCAGCAGCGCGGGATTCTACGAGCAGTACTTC.

The V call is TRBV28, the J call TRBJ2-1; 11 nucleotides line up with TRBD1. Germline V CDR1 and CDR2: MDHEN, SYDVKM. J gave up 3 bases and V 3 bases, and 10 bases lay outside the gene matches. The CDR3 extends over 18 amino acids. CDR3 sequence reads: CASSFGRTGGAIYNEQFF. Here the CDR3 DNA reads TGTGCCAGCAGTTTCGGCAGGACAGGGGGCGCTATCTACAATGAGCAGTTCTTC.

The chain is built from TRBV6-2 or TRBV6-3 and TRBJ2-3; D gene ambiguous. The CDR3 extends over 14 amino acids. The V end lost 6 bases, the J end lost 1 base, and 11 bases lay between the germline ends. Germline V gene data show CDR1 as MNHEY and CDR2 as SVGEGT. The CDR3 loop reads CASSPMVGTDTQYF. CDR3 DNA sequence: TGTGCCAGCAGCCCCATGGTAGGCACAGATACGCAGTATTTT.

DNA for the CDR3: TGTGCCATCAGATCCGGGACAGGGGTCAGCCACGAGCAGTACTTC. Translated, it gives CAIRSGTGVSHEQYF. The V gene is TRBV10-3, the J gene TRBJ2-7; 10 bases are shared with TRBD1. This CDR3 is 15 amino acids long. Germline V lookup: CDR1 ENHRY, CDR2 SYGVKD. V lost 6 bases to trimming and J lost 5 bases; unmatched junction nucleotides: 10.

CDR3 protein: CASIVTITSTDTQYF. DNA for the CDR3: TGCGCCAGCATTGTGACAATCACTAGCACAGATACGCAGTATTTT. The chain recombines TRBV10-2 with TRBJ2-3; no clear D gene. CDR1 and CDR2 from the germline V gene are WSHSY and SAAADI. The V and J ends lost 7 bases and 0 bases respectively, with 14 bases between them. The CDR3 is 15 amino acids.

The chain links TRBV27 to TRBJ1-1; no clear D gene. This CDR3 is built from 11 residues. The germline V and J ends were trimmed by 6 bases and 1 base, with 3 bases remaining between them. Looked up from germline, CDR1 is MNHEY and CDR2 is SMNVEV (reference sequence). CDR3 sequence reads: CASSKNTEAFF. CDR3 nucleotide sequence: TGTGCCAGCAGCAAGAACACTGAAGCTTTCTTT.

CDR3 coding DNA: TGTGCCAGCAGCTTAGAGCGGATCTACGAGCAGTACTTC. The encoded protein is CASSLERIYEQYF. The chain recombines TRBV7-2 with TRBJ2-7, with D tentatively TRBD2 (5 bases). Germline-derived CDR1 and CDR2 are SGHTA and FQGNSA. The V and J ends lost 1 base and 3 bases respectively, with 7 bases between them. The CDR3 extends over 13 amino acids.

V is TRBV28 and J is TRBJ2-1, with D possibly being TRBD2 (6 bases). This CDR3 has 14 residues. V lost 3 bases to trimming and J lost 9 bases, with 15 bases between them. Germline CDR1 and CDR2: MDHEN and SYDVKM. CDR3 residues: CASSFGSRGGEQFF. DNA of the CDR3: TGTGCCAGCAGTTTCGGGAGTCGCGGTGGTGAGCAGTTCTTC.

The genes are TRBV6-5 and TRBJ1-6, with D tentatively TRBD1 (5 bases). CDR1 and CDR2 from the germline V gene are MNHEY and SVGAGI. This CDR3 has 13 amino acids. Trimming removed 2 bases from V and 8 bases from J, with 7 bases in between. CDR3 bases: TGTGCCAGCAGTTACGGGGGGGATTCACCCCTCCACTTT. As protein: CASSYGGDSPLHF.